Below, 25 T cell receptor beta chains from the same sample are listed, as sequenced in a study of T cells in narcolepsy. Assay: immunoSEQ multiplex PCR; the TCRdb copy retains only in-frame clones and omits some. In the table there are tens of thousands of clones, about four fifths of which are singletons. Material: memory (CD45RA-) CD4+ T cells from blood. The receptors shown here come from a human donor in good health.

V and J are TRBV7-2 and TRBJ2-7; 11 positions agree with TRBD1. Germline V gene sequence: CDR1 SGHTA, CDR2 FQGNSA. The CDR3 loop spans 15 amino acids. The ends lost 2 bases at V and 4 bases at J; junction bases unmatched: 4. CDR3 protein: CASSLRTGGGYEQYF. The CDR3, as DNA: TGTGCCAGCAGCTTAAGGACAGGGGGCGGGTACGAGCAGTACTTC. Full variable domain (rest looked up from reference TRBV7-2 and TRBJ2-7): GAGVSQSPSNKVTEKGKDVELRCDPISGHTALYWYRQSLGQGLEFLIYFQGNSAPDKSGLPSDRFSAERTGGSVSTLTIQRTQQEDSAVYLCASSLRTGGGYEQYFGPGTRLTVT.

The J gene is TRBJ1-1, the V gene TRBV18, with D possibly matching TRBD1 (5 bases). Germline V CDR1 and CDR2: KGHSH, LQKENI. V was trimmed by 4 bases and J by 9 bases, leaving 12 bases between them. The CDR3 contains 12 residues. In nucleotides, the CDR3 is TGTGCCAGCTCACTAAAGGAGGGGCAAGCTTTCTTT. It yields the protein CASSLKEGQAFF.

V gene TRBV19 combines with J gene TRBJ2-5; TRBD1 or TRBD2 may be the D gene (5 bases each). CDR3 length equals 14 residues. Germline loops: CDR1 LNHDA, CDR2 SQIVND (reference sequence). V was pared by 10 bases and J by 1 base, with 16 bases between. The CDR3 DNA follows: TGTGCCACCCAAGAGTGGGGGTCCCAAGAGACCCAGTACTTC. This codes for CATQEWGSQETQYF.

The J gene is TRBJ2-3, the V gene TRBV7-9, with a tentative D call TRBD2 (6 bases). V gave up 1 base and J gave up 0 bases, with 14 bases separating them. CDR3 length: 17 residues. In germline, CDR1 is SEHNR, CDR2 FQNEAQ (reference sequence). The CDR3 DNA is TGTGCCAGCAGCTTAGTCGGATTAGCGGCTAGCACAGATACGCAGTATTTT. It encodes CASSLVGLAASTDTQYF.

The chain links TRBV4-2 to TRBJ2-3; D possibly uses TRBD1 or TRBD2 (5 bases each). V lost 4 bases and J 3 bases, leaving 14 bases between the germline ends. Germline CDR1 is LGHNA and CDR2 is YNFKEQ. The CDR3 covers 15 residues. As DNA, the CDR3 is TGTGCCAGCAGCCCCGGGGTAGGGGAGACAGATACGCAGTATTTT. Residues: CASSPGVGETDTQYF.

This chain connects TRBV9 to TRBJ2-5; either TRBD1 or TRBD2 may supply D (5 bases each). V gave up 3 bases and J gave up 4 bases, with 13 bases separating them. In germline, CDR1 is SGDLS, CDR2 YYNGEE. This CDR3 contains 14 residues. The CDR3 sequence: CASSADWGRETQYF. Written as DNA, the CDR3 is TGTGCCAGCAGCGCGGACTGGGGGAGAGAGACCCAGTACTTC.

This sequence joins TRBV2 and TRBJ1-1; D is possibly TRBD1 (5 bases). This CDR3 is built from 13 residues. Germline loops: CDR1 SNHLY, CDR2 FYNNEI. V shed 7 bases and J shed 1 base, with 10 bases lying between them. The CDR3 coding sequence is TGTGCCAGCAAATCGGGGCCGAACACTGAAGCTTTCTTT. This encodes CASKSGPNTEAFF.

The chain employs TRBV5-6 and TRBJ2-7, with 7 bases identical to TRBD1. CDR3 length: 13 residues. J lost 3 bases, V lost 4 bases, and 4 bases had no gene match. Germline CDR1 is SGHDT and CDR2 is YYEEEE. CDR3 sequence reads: CASSPGQHYEQYF. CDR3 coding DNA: TGTGCCAGCAGCCCGGGACAGCACTACGAGCAGTACTTC. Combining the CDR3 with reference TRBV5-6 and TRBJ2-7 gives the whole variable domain DAGVTQSPTHLIKTRGQQVTLRCSPKSGHDTVSWYQQALGQGPQFIFQYYEEEERQRGNFPDRFSGHQFPNYSSELNVNALLLGDSALYLCASSPGQHYEQYFGPGTRLTVT.

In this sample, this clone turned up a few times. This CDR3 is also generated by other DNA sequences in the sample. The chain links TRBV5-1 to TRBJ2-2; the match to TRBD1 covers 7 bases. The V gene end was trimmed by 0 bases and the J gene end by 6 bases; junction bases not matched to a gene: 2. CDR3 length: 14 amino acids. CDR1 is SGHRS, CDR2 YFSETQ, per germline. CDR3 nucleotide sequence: TGCGCCAGCAGCTTGGGTCAGGGGGCCGGGGAGCTGTTTTTT. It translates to CASSLGQGAGELFF.

The CDR3 region is CASSLWNSPRTDTQYF. CDR3 nucleotides: TGTGCCAGCAGTTTATGGAACAGCCCTAGGACAGATACGCAGTATTTT. The J gene is TRBJ2-3, the V gene TRBV27; D gene ambiguous. This CDR3 has 16 residues. The germline gives CDR1 MNHEY, CDR2 SMNVEV (reference sequence). Deletions cut 1 base from V and 3 bases from J, with 14 bases between.

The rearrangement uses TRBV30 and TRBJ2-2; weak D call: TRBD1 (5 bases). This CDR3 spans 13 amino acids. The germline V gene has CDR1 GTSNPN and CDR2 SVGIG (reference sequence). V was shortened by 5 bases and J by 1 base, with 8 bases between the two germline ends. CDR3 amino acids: CAWGTGNTGELFF. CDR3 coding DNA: TGTGCCTGGGGTACAGGGAACACCGGGGAGCTGTTTTTT.

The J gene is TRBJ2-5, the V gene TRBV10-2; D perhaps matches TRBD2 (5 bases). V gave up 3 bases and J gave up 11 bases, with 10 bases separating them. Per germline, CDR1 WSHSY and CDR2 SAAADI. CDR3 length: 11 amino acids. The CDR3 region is CASSDLRGQYF. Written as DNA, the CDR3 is TGCGCCAGCAGTGATCTACGAGGGCAGTACTTC.

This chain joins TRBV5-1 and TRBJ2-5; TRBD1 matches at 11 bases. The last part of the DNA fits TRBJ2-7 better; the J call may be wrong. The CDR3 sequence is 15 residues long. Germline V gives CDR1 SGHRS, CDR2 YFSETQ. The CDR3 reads CASGSGQGASYEQYF. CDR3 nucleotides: TGCGCCAGCGGCTCAGGACAGGGGGCCTCCTACGAGCAGTACTTC.

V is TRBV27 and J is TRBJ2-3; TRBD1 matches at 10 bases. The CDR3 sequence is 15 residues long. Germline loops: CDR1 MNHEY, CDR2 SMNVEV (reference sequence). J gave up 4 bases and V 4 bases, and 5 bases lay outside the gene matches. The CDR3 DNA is TGTGCCAGCAGTTCCCGGGACAGGGGATCAGATACGCAGTATTTT. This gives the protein CASSSRDRGSDTQYF.

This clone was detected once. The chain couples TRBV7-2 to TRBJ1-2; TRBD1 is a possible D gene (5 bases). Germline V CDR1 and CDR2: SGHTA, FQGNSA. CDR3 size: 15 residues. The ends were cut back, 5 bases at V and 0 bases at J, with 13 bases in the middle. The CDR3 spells CASSQGRGTNYGYTF. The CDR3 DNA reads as TGTGCCAGCAGCCAAGGGAGGGGCACTAACTATGGCTACACCTTC.

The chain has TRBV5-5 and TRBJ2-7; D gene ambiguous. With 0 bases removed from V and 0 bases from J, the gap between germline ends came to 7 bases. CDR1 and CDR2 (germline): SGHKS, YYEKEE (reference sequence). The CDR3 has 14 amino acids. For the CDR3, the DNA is TGTGCCAGCAGCTTGGATCCGAACTCCTACGAGCAGTACTTC. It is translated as CASSLDPNSYEQYF.

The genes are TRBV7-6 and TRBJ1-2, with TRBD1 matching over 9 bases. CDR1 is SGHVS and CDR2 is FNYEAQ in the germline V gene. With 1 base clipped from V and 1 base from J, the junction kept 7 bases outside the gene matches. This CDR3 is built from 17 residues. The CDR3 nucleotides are TGTGCCAGCAGCTTAGACGGCGGGACAGGGAATAACTATGGCTACACCTTC. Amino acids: CASSLDGGTGNNYGYTF.

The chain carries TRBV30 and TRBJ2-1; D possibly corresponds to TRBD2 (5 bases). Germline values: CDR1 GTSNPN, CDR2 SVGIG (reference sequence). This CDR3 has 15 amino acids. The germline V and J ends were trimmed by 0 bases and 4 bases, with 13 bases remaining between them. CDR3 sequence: CAWSVNRRDYNEQFF. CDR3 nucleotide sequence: TGTGCCTGGAGTGTAAACCGCCGGGATTACAATGAGCAGTTCTTC. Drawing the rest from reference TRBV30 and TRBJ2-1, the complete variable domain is SQTIHQWPATLVQPVGSPLSLECTVEGTSNPNLYWYRQAAGRGLQLLFYSVGIGQISSEVPQNLSASRPQDRQFILSSKKLLLSDSGFYLCAWSVNRRDYNEQFFGPGTRLTVL.

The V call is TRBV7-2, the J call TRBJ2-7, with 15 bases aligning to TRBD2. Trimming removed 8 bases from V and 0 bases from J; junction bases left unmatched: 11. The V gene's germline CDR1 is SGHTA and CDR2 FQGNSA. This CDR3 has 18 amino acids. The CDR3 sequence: CASLGHGTSGGFSYEQYF. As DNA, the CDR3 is TGTGCCAGCCTCGGCCACGGGACTAGCGGGGGGTTCTCCTACGAGCAGTACTTC.

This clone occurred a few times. The CDR3 nucleotides are TGTGCCAGCAGCCAAGGGGTTGGGCTGAGCTCCTACAATGAGCAGTTCTTC. Its protein product is CASSQGVGLSSYNEQFF. V and J are TRBV28 and TRBJ2-1; tentative D call: TRBD1 (5 bases). The CDR3 covers 17 residues. Trimming stripped 6 bases from V and 0 bases from J, with 18 bases between. CDR1 and CDR2 (germline): MDHEN, SYDVKM.

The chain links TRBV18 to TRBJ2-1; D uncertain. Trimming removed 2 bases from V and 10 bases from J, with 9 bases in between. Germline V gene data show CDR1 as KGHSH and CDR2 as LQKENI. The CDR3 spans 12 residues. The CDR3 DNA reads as TGTGCCAGCTCACCAATCCCCCAGGAGCAGTTCTTC. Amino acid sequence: CASSPIPQEQFF.

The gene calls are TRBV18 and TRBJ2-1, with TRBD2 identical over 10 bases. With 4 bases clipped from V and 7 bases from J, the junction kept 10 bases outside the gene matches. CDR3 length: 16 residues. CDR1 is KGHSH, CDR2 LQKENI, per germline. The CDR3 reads CASSLVSSGSFNEQFF. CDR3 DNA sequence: TGTGCCAGCTCACTAGTTTCTAGCGGGAGCTTTAATGAGCAGTTCTTC.

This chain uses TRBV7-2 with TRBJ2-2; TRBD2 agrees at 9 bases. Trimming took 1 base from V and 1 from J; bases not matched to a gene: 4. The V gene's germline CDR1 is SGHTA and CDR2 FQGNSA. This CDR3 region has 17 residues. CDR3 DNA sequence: TGTGCCAGCAGCTTAGAGCTAGCGGGGCAGAACACCGGGGAGCTGTTTTTT. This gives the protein CASSLELAGQNTGELFF.

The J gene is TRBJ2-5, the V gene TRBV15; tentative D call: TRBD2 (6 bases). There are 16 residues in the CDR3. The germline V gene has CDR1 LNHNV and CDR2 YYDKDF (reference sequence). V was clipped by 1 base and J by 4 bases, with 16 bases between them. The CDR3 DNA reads TGTGCCACCAGCAGAGTAGGCGGGTCCGGGGGAGAGACCCAGTACTTC. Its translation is CATSRVGGSGGETQYF.

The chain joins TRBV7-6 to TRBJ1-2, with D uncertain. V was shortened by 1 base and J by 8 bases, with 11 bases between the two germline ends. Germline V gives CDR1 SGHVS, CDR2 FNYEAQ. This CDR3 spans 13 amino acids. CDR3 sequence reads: CASSLGRGKGYTF. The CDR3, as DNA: TGTGCCAGCAGCTTAGGTAGAGGGAAAGGCTACACCTTC.